The T cell receptor beta chain under discussion was sequenced for a study of blood T cell repertoires in COVID-19. Profiling relied on immunoSEQ multiplex PCR, and the TCRdb table lists in-frame clones only, not all of them. This sample carries under 250,000 clones, more than 75% of them seen once, and the ten largest clones take more than 10%. From germline, CDR1 is MDHEN and CDR2 SYDVKM. The CDR3 extends over 12 amino acids. The ends were cut back, 1 base at V and 10 bases at J, with 8 bases in the middle. Specimen: peripheral blood. The sequence was collected from a human donor in a cohort sampled during active COVID-19. The rearrangement uses TRBV28 and TRBJ2-1, with D unresolved. CDR3 region: CASSLSFVEQFF. CDR3 DNA: TGTGCCAGCAGTTTATCGTTCGTCGAGCAGTTCTTC.